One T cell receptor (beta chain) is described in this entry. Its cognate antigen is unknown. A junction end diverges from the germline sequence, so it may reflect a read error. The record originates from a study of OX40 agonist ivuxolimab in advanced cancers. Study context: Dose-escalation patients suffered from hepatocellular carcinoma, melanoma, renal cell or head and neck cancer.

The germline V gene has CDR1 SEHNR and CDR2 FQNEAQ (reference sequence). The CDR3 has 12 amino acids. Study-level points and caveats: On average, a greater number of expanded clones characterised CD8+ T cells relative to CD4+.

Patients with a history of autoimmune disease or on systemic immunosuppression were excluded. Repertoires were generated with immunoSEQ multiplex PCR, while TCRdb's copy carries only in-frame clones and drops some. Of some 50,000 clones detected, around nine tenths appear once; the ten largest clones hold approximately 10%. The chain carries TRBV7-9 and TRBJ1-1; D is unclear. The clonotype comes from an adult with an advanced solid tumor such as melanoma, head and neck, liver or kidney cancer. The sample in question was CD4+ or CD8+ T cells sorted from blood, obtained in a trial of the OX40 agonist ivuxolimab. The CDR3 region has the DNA TGTGCCAGCAGGTTAGAGCACACTGAAGCTTTCTTT. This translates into CASRLEHTEAFF.